This TCR beta chain was retrieved from a study of blood T cells in healthy people across ages. Findings and caveats of the study: Strongly correlated with naive T cell percentage was TCR beta diversity. Both higher diversity and more naive CD4+ cells marked long-lived donors when set against aged donors. Among T cells, TCR beta diversity per million cells dropped roughly linearly as age rose.

Each of the donors had about 9.9 milliliters of peripheral blood drawn into EDTA-treated Vacutainer tubes. A word on this clonotype: Its antigen is undetermined.

Primed by a sample-barcoded 5' primer and a J-beta primer mix, a second PCR proceeded for about 6 to 11 cycles. TCRdb independently ran MiXCR on the 5' RACE reads; one entry per CDR3 protein. The table lists about 1,500,000 distinct CDR3 sequences, 42% of them singletons, with 7% to 9.5% in the top ten. CDR1 is MNHEY and CDR2 is SMNVEV in the germline V gene (reference sequence). The CDR3 is 14 residues long. V shed 2 bases and J shed 6 bases, with 11 bases lying between them. The V and J genes are TRBV27 and TRBJ1-5; the D is unclear. The TCR comes from a woman under 30 in good health. The specimen was blood. The DNA for the CDR3 is TGTGCCAGCAGTTTAGCGATAGAAGGTCAGCCCCAGCATTTT. It translates to CASSLAIEGQPQHF.